Listed below are T cell receptor beta chains from one sample, sequenced in a study of human T cells and chemical hapten exposure. MiXCR, run by TCRdb on the RACE reads, gives a single entry per CDR3 protein. The table lists around 380,000 distinct CDR3 sequences, 4.5% to 5.5% of them singletons. The specimen was whole blood, collected in connection with sensitization to the hapten diphenylcyclopropenone (DPC). The receptors were gathered from a woman aged 18-30 years with alopecia areata. Some clones in this sample may be carry-over from other donors' samples. CDR3s include the opening cysteine and the closing phenylalanine or tryptophan.

TRBV12-3/TRBV12-4	TRBJ2-1	CASNRGNEQFF
TRBV4-3	TRBJ2-1	CASSPSPPEWGNEQFF
TRBV3-1	TRBJ1-6	CASSLLQSGTGRSPLHF
TRBV18	TRBJ1-4	CASSPATGTNEKLFF
TRBV3-1	TRBJ1-2	CASSQDLRTGVYGYTF
TRBV6-2/TRBV6-3	TRBJ1-4	CASSRQEGTDEKLFF
TRBV7-9	TRBJ1-5	CASSLATAGDNQPQHF
TRBV5-1	TRBJ2-3	CASSLGLDTTDTQYF
TRBV10-3	TRBJ2-3	CAISEFQRGFSTDTQYF
TRBV27	TRBJ2-7	CASSLAKLHYEQYF
TRBV13	TRBJ1-1	CASSLGPGGDTEAFF
TRBV3-1	TRBJ2-1	CASSQAGGEYNEQFF
TRBV4-1	TRBJ2-3	CASSQDIGTRWADTQYF
TRBV10-3	TRBJ1-3	CAVRSSGNTIYF
TRBV20-1	TRBJ2-4	CSANPGRLAKNIQYF
TRBV7-2	TRBJ1-3	CASRRQGAAGNTIYF
TRBV4-3	TRBJ2-5	CASSQELRGGANTETQYF
TRBV27	TRBJ1-4	CASTPLRDRGEKLFF
TRBV28	TRBJ2-5	CASSLDIETQYF
TRBV6-6	TRBJ2-1	CASSRGEHNEQFF
TRBV29-1	TRBJ2-5	CSVVSVIRQETQYF
TRBV28	TRBJ2-2	CASSPARGTGELFF
TRBV27	TRBJ1-5	CASTSLGRTVNQPQHF
TRBV7-9	TRBJ1-4	CASGLAGVDEKLFF
TRBV6-6	TRBJ1-4	CASSYSPPPNEKLFF
TRBV27	TRBJ1-1	CASSTITALNTEAFF
TRBV2	TRBJ2-7	CASSEQRGTYEQYF
TRBV20-1	TRBJ1-6	CSAPSDRDNSPLHF
TRBV28	TRBJ1-5	CASSHVLRGDQPQHF
TRBV12-3/TRBV12-4	TRBJ1-4	CASSPEGVGNEKLFF
TRBV13	TRBJ2-1	CASSFQTSGGAQEQFF
TRBV5-1	TRBJ1-1	CASSFWTGGYTEAFF
TRBV6-1	TRBJ1-5	CASTHYSNQPQHF
TRBV29-1	TRBJ1-1	CSVEVEVNTEAFF
TRBV5-6	TRBJ1-2	CASSLIRADNYGYTF
TRBV21-1	TRBJ2-3	CASSKPGQGGTDTQYF
TRBV20-1	TRBJ1-5	CSARDTNRGNQPQHF
TRBV12-3/TRBV12-4	TRBJ1-1	CASSSGSTEAFF
TRBV6-1	TRBJ2-5	CASSDFLRERGSETQYF
TRBV2	TRBJ1-1	CASSEEDWTEAFF
TRBV20-1	TRBJ2-7	CSALSQGKVSYEQYF
TRBV7-2	TRBJ2-2	CASSRDLYTGELFF
TRBV13	TRBJ1-2	CASSLGSGRGGYGYTF
TRBV6-6	TRBJ1-5	CASTTPGQRSNQPQHF